A single sample is the source of the 24 T cell receptor beta chains below, sequenced in a study of spatial heterogeneity in lung cancer. MiXCR, applied by TCRdb to the 5' RACE reads, yields one record per CDR3 protein. The sample contains about 48,000 distinct CDR3 sequences, roughly 5% of which appear only once. Indicated time point: sample taken at primary tumor resection. This specimen was PBMCs, taken at surgery. The receptors here all came from a male donor with early-stage non-small cell lung cancer.

The sample holds many counts of this clonotype. The chain employs TRBV30 and TRBJ1-2, with TRBD1 as a possible D gene (5 bases). V lost 2 bases, J lost 4 bases, and 11 bases lay in between. The CDR3 length is 13 residues. Germline values: CDR1 GTSNPN, CDR2 SVGIG (reference sequence). This CDR3 is CAWSKGLRYGYTF. In DNA form, the CDR3 reads TGTGCCTGGAGTAAGGGACTGCGCTATGGCTACACCTTC.

This clonotype has at least ten counts. The chain is built from TRBV30 and TRBJ2-3; D assignment may be TRBD1 or TRBD2 (5 bases each). Germline V CDR1 and CDR2: GTSNPN, SVGIG (reference sequence). The CDR3 is 17 residues long. Deletions cut 2 bases from V and 1 base from J, with 19 bases between. In nucleotides, the CDR3 is TGTGCCTGGAGTAGGGGACCCGGTCAGCCTGGCACAGATACGCAGTATTTT. It encodes CAWSRGPGQPGTDTQYF.

This clonotype occurred many times. The chain has TRBV7-2 and TRBJ2-2; 13 nucleotides match TRBD2. The CDR3 totals 18 residues. The germline CDR1 and CDR2 sequences are SGHTA and FQGNSA. With 5 bases clipped from V and 1 base from J, the junction kept 7 bases outside the gene matches. The CDR3: CASSPGLAGEGNTGELFF. The DNA of the CDR3 is TGTGCCAGCAGCCCCGGACTAGCGGGAGAGGGGAACACCGGGGAGCTGTTTTTT.

The chain is built from TRBV10-3 and TRBJ1-5; weak D call: TRBD1 (5 bases). The germline gives CDR1 ENHRY, CDR2 SYGVKD. The CDR3 spans 17 residues. V was pared by 2 bases and J by 0 bases, with 14 bases between. The CDR3 loop reads CAISEPRTLYSNQPQHF. The CDR3 DNA reads as TGTGCCATCAGTGAGCCTAGGACATTATATAGCAATCAGCCCCAGCATTTT.

J is TRBJ2-3 and V is TRBV10-3, with 11 bases that match TRBD1. CDR1 ENHRY and CDR2 SYGVKD come from the germline V gene. The CDR3 is 16 amino acids. Losses at the gene ends were 6 bases for V and 1 base for J; bases not matched to a gene: 6. The CDR3 sequence is CAIRNGQGAGTDTQYF. As DNA, the CDR3 is TGTGCCATCAGGAATGGACAGGGGGCCGGCACAGATACGCAGTATTTT.

This clonotype was counted at least ten times. This chain joins TRBV7-2 and TRBJ2-1, with TRBD2 matching over 9 bases. The CDR3 sequence is 14 residues long. V trimming: 1 base; J trimming: 6 bases; junction bases outside the gene matches: 1. Germline assignment: CDR1 SGHTA and CDR2 FQGNSA. The CDR3 DNA is TGTGCCAGCAGCTTAGGCGGGAGGGCCAATGAGCAGTTCTTC. Translated: CASSLGGRANEQFF.

In its sample, this clonotype was seen many times. The V and J genes are TRBV6-1 and TRBJ2-3; 9 bases map to TRBD1. Germline CDR1 MNHNS, CDR2 SASEGT. The ends lost 0 bases at V and 1 base at J; junction bases unmatched: 2. The CDR3 has 16 amino acids. The CDR3, as DNA: TGTGCCAGCAGTGAAGCATGGGACAGGGGCACAGATACGCAGTATTTT. It codes for CASSEAWDRGTDTQYF.

This clonotype has a count of ten or more. This sequence joins TRBV12-3 or TRBV12-4 and TRBJ1-1; D ambiguous. The CDR3 spans 12 residues. V lost 1 base, J lost 5 bases, and 5 bases lay in between. CDR3: CASSLGKTEAFF. The CDR3, as DNA: TGTGCCAGCAGTTTAGGCAAAACTGAAGCTTTCTTT.

J is TRBJ2-7 and V is TRBV4-2, with D possibly TRBD1 on 5 matching bases. This CDR3 is built from 13 residues. The V and J ends lost 4 bases and 0 bases respectively, with 7 bases between them. Germline CDR1 reads LGHNA; CDR2 reads YNFKEQ. As DNA, the CDR3 is TGTGCCAGCAGCCGGACACTCTCCTACGAGCAGTACTTC. Amino acids: CASSRTLSYEQYF.

The rearrangement links TRBV5-5 to TRBJ1-2, with D unresolved. Looked up from germline, CDR1 is SGHKS and CDR2 is YYEKEE (reference sequence). The germline V and J ends were trimmed by 0 bases and 1 base, with 7 bases remaining between them. The CDR3 consists of 14 residues. CDR3 nucleotide sequence: TGTGCCAGCAGCTTGGAGGACCTTAACTATGGCTACACCTTC. Translated: CASSLEDLNYGYTF.

The genes are TRBV6-5 and TRBJ2-7; D not resolved. CDR3 length: 16 amino acids. Germline-derived CDR1 and CDR2 are MNHEY and SVGAGI. V lost 5 bases and J 3 bases, leaving 20 bases between the germline ends. The CDR3 nucleotides read TGTGCCAGCAGTGGGCCTGGCCAGCCTAGGGACTACGAGCAGTACTTC. It translates to CASSGPGQPRDYEQYF.

This clonotype was counted many times. The chain carries TRBV5-4 and TRBJ2-1; 8 nucleotides line up with TRBD2. Germline CDR1 and CDR2: SGHNT and YYREEE (reference sequence). V trimming: 0 bases; J trimming: 3 bases; junction bases outside the gene matches: 2. This CDR3 contains 15 residues. The CDR3 protein is CASSLVAGGYNEQFF. DNA for the CDR3: TGTGCCAGCAGCTTGGTTGCGGGAGGCTACAATGAGCAGTTCTTC.

This clonotype was seen many times. The rearrangement links TRBV14 to TRBJ2-1, with TRBD1 as a possible D gene (6 bases). V was trimmed by 10 bases and J by 5 bases, leaving 15 bases between them. CDR1 is SGHDN and CDR2 is FVKESK in the germline V gene. This CDR3 is built from 13 residues. CDR3 sequence: CATHREIDNEQFF. CDR3 in DNA: TGTGCCACCCACAGGGAGATCGACAATGAGCAGTTCTTC.

The chain's CDR3 is CASSRGPENTEAFF. In nucleotides, the CDR3 is TGTGCCAGCAGCCGGGGACCAGAGAACACTGAAGCTTTCTTT. This chain links TRBV12-3 or TRBV12-4 with TRBJ1-1; tentatively, D is TRBD1 (5 bases). V dropped 6 bases and J dropped 1 base, with 12 bases sitting between them. The CDR3 is 14 amino acids.

The chain uses TRBV2 and TRBJ2-7, with D tentatively TRBD1 or TRBD2 (5 bases each). V was cut by 1 base and J by 0 bases, with 10 bases left in between. Germline assignment: CDR1 SNHLY and CDR2 FYNNEI. The CDR3 extends over 15 amino acids. The CDR3 loop is CASSEGDPYSYEQYF. CDR3 coding DNA: TGTGCCAGCAGTGAAGGGGACCCCTACTCCTACGAGCAGTACTTC.

This chain's CDR3 is CASSAPSTGYGYTF. In nucleotides, the CDR3 is TGTGCCAGCAGCGCCCCGTCGACAGGATATGGCTACACCTTC. The chain combines TRBV9 with TRBJ1-2; TRBD1 is a possible D gene (6 bases). The V end lost 3 bases, the J end lost 5 bases, and 14 bases lay between the germline ends. This CDR3 contains 14 residues. CDR1 is SGDLS and CDR2 is YYNGEE in the germline V gene. The variable domain in full, completed from reference TRBV9 and TRBJ1-2, reads DSGVTQTPKHLITATGQRVTLRCSPRSGDLSVYWYQQSLDQGLQFLIQYYNGEERAKGNILERFSAQQFPDLHSELNLSSLELGDSALYFCASSAPSTGYGYTFGSGTRLTVV.

The rearrangement uses TRBV20-1 and TRBJ2-3, with D possibly being TRBD2 (5 bases). Germline CDR1 is DFQATT and CDR2 is SNEGSKA (reference sequence). V lost 2 bases and J lost 7, with 13 bases in between. The CDR3 has 13 residues. CDR3 sequence (DNA): TGCAGTGCTAGACGGAGTAGCGACTATACGCAGTATTTT. Its protein product is CSARRSSDYTQYF.

In this sample, this clonotype turned up many times. The chain is built from TRBV2 and TRBJ1-6; D not resolved. Germline values: CDR1 SNHLY, CDR2 FYNNEI. Trimming stripped 3 bases from V and 2 bases from J, with 8 bases between. The length of the CDR3 is 15 residues. CDR3 in amino acids: CASSEERAYNSPLHF. For the CDR3, the DNA is TGTGCCAGCAGTGAGGAGCGTGCCTATAATTCACCCCTCCACTTT.

This clonotype was counted between two and nine times. The chain joins TRBV5-5 to TRBJ2-7; maybe TRBD1 (6 bases). The CDR3 is made up of 19 amino acids. In germline, CDR1 is SGHKS, CDR2 YYEKEE (reference sequence). V was trimmed by 4 bases and J by 3 bases, leaving 29 bases between them. The CDR3 DNA is TGTGCCAGCAGCGTCGTTCTAGGGGGAACCCCAACCAAGTTCTACGAGCAGTACTTC. The encoded protein is CASSVVLGGTPTKFYEQYF.

This clonotype was seen repeatedly, ten times or more. The V call is TRBV6-2 or TRBV6-3, the J call TRBJ2-2, with 8 bases lining up with TRBD1. The ends lost 6 bases at V and 3 bases at J; junction bases unmatched: 12. In germline, CDR1 is MNHEY, CDR2 SVGEGT. This CDR3 is built from 17 residues. This chain's CDR3 is CASSRGQGRRDTGELFF. CDR3 sequence (DNA): TGTGCCAGCAGCCGCGGACAGGGAAGAAGGGACACCGGGGAGCTGTTTTTT.

This clonotype occurred many times. The chain uses TRBV9 and TRBJ2-3, with D uncertain. Deletions cut 0 bases from V and 1 base from J, with 3 bases between. The CDR3 is 13 amino acids. CDR1 and CDR2 (germline): SGDLS, YYNGEE. The CDR3 is CASSVGGTDTQYF. The CDR3 region has the DNA TGTGCCAGCAGCGTAGGTGGCACAGATACGCAGTATTTT.

CDR3 region: CASSDPDRATYEQYF. CDR3 in DNA: TGTGCCAGCAGTGATCCCGACAGGGCCACCTACGAGCAGTACTTC. The rearrangement uses TRBV25-1 and TRBJ2-7, with 7 bases identical to TRBD1. V lost 3 bases, J lost 2 bases, and 7 bases stayed unmatched. This CDR3 region has 15 residues. Germline assignment: CDR1 MGHDK and CDR2 SYGVNS.

This clonotype came up a few times. The V gene is TRBV28, the J gene TRBJ2-1; D is undetermined. Per the germline V gene, CDR1 is MDHEN and CDR2 is SYDVKM. Between the trimmed V and J ends, which lost 3 bases and 0 bases, there was a span of 9 bases. CDR3 length: 15 amino acids. In nucleotides, the CDR3 is TGTGCCAGCAGTTTGCCGATTAGCTCCTACAATGAGCAGTTCTTC. It specifies CASSLPISSYNEQFF.

This clonotype came up many times. The chain links TRBV6-2 or TRBV6-3 to TRBJ2-6; D remains ambiguous. V dropped 2 bases and J dropped 0 bases, with 2 bases sitting between them. Germline-derived CDR1 and CDR2 are MNHEY and SVGEGT. The CDR3 totals 14 residues. Here the CDR3 reads CASSYDSGANVLTF. In DNA, the CDR3 is TGTGCCAGCAGTTACGACTCTGGGGCCAACGTCCTGACTTTC.